These T cell receptor beta chains were read from a single sample in a study of T cell changes during pregnancy in multiple sclerosis. The data were produced by immunoSEQ multiplex PCR, yet TCRdb's version contains in-frame clones alone and is incomplete. The sample carries about 47,000 clones, approximately 92% recorded once. Sequenced material: CD8+ T cells from peripheral blood mononuclear cells, taken in the second trimester of pregnancy. Receptors originate from a female donor with multiple sclerosis, enrolled in a pregnancy study. Both conserved end residues are trimmed from each CDR3. Fields, in order: J gene, CDR3 length, V gene, CDR3 protein.

J: TRBJ1-6; length: 8; V: TRBV6-6; CDR3: ASMGAGLH
J: TRBJ1-3; length: 12; V: TRBV9; CDR3: ASSDSGGGNTIY
J: TRBJ2-5; length: 11; V: TRBV11-2; CDR3: ASNLAGEETQY
J: TRBJ1-5; length: 13; V: TRBV6-5; CDR3: ASSRGWGVGQPQH
J: TRBJ2-3; length: 11; V: TRBV6-4; CDR3: ASSDTETDTQY
J: TRBJ1-2; length: 13; V: TRBV5-1; CDR3: ASSLARVDIYGYT
J: TRBJ2-1; length: 13; V: TRBV11-3; CDR3: ASSPRDSYYNEQF
J: TRBJ1-1; length: 12; V: TRBV19; CDR3: ASNPMTASQLAF
J: TRBJ2-3; length: 13; V: TRBV7-8; CDR3: ASSFVDRSRDTQY
J: TRBJ2-7; length: 13; V: TRBV2; CDR3: ASSETGTGGDEQY
J: TRBJ2-7; length: 9; V: TRBV6-6; CDR3: ASTGSYEQY
J: TRBJ2-7; length: 10; V: TRBV5-1; CDR3: ASSQGRAEQY
J: TRBJ2-1; length: 10; V: TRBV6-5; CDR3: ASSSGGFEQF